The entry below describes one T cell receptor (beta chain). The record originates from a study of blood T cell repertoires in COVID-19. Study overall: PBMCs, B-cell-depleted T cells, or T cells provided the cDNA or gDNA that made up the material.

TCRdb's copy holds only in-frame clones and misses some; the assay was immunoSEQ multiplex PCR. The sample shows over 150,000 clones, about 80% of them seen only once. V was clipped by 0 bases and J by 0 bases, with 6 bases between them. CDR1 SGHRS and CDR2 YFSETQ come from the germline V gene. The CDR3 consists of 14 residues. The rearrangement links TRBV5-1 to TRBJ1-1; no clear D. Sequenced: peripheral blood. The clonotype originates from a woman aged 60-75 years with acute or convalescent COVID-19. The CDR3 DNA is TGCGCCAGCAGCTTGGGTCCCGTGAACACTGAAGCTTTCTTT. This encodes CASSLGPVNTEAFF.